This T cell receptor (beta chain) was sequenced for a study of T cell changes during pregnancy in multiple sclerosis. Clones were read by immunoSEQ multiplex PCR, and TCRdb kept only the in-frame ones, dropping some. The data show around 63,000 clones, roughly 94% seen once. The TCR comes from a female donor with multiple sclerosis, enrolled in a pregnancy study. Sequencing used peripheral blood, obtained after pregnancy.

The chain's CDR3 is CASSLGQGETQYF. In nucleotides, the CDR3 is TGCGCCAGCAGCTTGGGACAGGGAGAGACCCAGTACTTC. V and J are TRBV5-1 and TRBJ2-5, with 7 bases identical to TRBD1. CDR3 length equals 13 residues. V shed 0 bases and J 4 bases; nucleotides not matched to a gene: 0. Germline-derived CDR1 and CDR2 are SGHRS and YFSETQ. The variable domain in full, with the rest retrieved from reference TRBV5-1 and TRBJ2-5, is KAGVTQTPRYLIKTRGQQVTLSCSPISGHRSVSWYQQTPGQGLQFLFEYFSETQRNKGNFPGRFSGRQFSNSRSEMNVSTLELGDSALYLCASSLGQGETQYFGPGTRLLVL.